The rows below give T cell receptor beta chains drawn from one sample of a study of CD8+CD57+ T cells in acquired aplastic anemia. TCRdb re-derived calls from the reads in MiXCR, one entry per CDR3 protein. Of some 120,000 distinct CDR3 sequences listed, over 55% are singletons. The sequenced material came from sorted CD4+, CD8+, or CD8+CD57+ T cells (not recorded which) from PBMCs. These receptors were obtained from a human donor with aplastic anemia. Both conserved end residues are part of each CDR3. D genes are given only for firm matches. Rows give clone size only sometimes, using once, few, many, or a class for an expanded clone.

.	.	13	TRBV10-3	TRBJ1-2	TGTGCCATCAGTGAGGACCAGGGTTATGGCTACACCTTC	CAISEDQGYGYTF
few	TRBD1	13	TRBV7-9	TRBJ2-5	TGTGCCAGCAGCCGGGACAGTCAAGAGACCCAGTACTTC	CASSRDSQETQYF
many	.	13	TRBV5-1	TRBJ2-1	TGCGCCAGCAGAGTAAGACTTTACAATGAGCAGTTCTTC	CASRVRLYNEQFF
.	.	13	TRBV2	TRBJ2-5	TGTGCCAGCAGGGAAGGTGGTCGGGAGACCCAGTACTTC	CASREGGRETQYF
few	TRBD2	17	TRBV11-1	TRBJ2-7	TGTGCCAGCACGAATGTCGAGGGACTAGGTGGGGGAGGCGAGCAGTACTTC	CASTNVEGLGGGGEQYF
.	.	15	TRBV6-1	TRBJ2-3	TGTGCCAGCAGCCCCGGGACAACTAGCACAGATACGCAGTATTTT	CASSPGTTSTDTQYF
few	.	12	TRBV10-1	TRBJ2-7	TGCGCCAGCAGTGAGGTGGTGGAAGAGCAGTACTTC	CASSEVVEEQYF
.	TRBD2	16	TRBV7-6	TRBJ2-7	TGTGCCAGCAGCTTAGGGGCTAGCGGGAGCTCCTACGAGCAGTACTTC	CASSLGASGSSYEQYF
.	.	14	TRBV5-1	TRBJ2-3	TGCGCCAGCAGCTTGGCAGTCAGCACAGATACGCAGTATTTT	CASSLAVSTDTQYF
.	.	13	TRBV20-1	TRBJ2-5	TGCAGTGCTGGGGAACACCCGGCCCAGACCCAGTACTTC	CSAGEHPAQTQYF
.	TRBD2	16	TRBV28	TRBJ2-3	TGCGCCAGCAGCCGGTTGACTAGCGGGACGTCAGATACGCAGTATTTT	CASSRLTSGTSDTQYF
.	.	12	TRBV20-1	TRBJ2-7	TGCAGTGCTATCAGAGGACTAAGCGAGCAGTACTTC	CSAIRGLSEQYF
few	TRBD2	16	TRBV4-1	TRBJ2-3	TGCGCCAGCAGCCAAGATGAGCGGGGGGCCGGGGATACGCAGTATTTT	CASSQDERGAGDTQYF
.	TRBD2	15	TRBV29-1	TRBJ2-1	TGCAGCGTTGAGAGGGCTAGCGGGCGCTACAATGAGCAGTTCTTC	CSVERASGRYNEQFF
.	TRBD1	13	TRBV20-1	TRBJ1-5	TGCAGTGCTAGTCCAGGGGGCGATCAGCCCCAGCATTTT	CSASPGGDQPQHF
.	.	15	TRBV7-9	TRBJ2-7	TGTGCCAGCAGCCAAGCAGGGGTGCGTGAGGACGAGCAGTACTTC	CASSQAGVREDEQYF
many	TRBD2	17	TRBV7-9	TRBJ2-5	TGTGCCAGCAGCACCCGCCGCGCTAGCGGTTCAGAGAAGACCCAGTACTTC	CASSTRRASGSEKTQYF
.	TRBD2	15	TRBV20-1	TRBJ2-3	TGCAGTGCTAGAGGCCTAGCGGCCTCCACAGATACGCAGTATTTT	CSARGLAASTDTQYF
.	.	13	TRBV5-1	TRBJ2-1	TGCGCCAGCAGCTCCACCACCCCAAATGAGCAGTTCTTC	CASSSTTPNEQFF
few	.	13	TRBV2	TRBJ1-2	TGTGCCAGCAGTGTACAGGGAGGCTATGGCTACACCTTC	CASSVQGGYGYTF
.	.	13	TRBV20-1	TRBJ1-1	TGCAGTGCTAGGGAGACAGGGAACACTGAAGCTTTCTTT	CSARETGNTEAFF
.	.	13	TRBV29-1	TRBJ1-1	TGCAGCGTTGAAGAGGGGGTGGGGGCTGAAGCTTTCTTT	CSVEEGVGAEAFF
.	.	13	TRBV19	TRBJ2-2	TGTGCCAGTATGGGCCTATACACCGGGGAGCTGTTTTTT	CASMGLYTGELFF
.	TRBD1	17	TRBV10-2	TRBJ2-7	TGCGCCAGCAGGACCGTCCCCGGGACAGGGATCTCCTACGAGCAGTACTTC	CASRTVPGTGISYEQYF
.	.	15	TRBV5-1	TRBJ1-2	TGCGCCAGCAGCACTGGGTCAGGAGGTGGCTATGGCTACACCTTC	CASSTGSGGGYGYTF
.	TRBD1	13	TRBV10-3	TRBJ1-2	TGTGCCATCAGCTGGGACAGGGAAGCGGGCTACACCTTC	CAISWDREAGYTF
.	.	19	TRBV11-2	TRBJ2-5	TGTGCCAGCAGCTCCCCGCGTTCCGGGACCAGGGCGACTTGGGAGACCCAGTACTTC	CASSSPRSGTRATWETQYF
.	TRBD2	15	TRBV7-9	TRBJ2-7	TGTGCCATCAGCTTATCTACGGGACTAGCGCACGAGCAGTACTTC	CAISLSTGLAHEQYF
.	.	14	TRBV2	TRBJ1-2	TGTGCCAGCAGCCTCGAGGCTAGCGCCTATGGCTACACCTTC	CASSLEASAYGYTF
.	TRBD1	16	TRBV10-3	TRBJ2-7	TGTGCCATCAGTGAGTTTGGACAGGGTAGGGGCCTCGAGCAGTACTTC	CAISEFGQGRGLEQYF
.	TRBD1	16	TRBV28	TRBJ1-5	TGTGCCAGCAGTTTATGGGACAGGGGCGGGTATCAGCCCCAGCATTTT	CASSLWDRGGYQPQHF
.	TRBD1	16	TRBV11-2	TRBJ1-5	TGTGCCAGCAGCTTAGGTCCAGGGGGAAGCAATCAGCCCCAGCATTTT	CASSLGPGGSNQPQHF
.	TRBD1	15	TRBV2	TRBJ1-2	TGTGCCAGCAGAACCGGGACAGGGAGTAACTATGGCTACACCTTC	CASRTGTGSNYGYTF
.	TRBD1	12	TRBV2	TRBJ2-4	TGTGCCAGCAGTGGGTCAGGCAGGGGGAAGTACTTC	CASSGSGRGKYF
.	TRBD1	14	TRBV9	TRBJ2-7	TGTGCCAGCAGCCCGGGACAGGGGGTTCGGGAGCAGTACTTC	CASSPGQGVREQYF